This TCR beta chain was identified in a study of Ad26.COV2.S vaccination and SARS-CoV-2 variants. Repertoires were generated with immunoSEQ multiplex PCR, while TCRdb's copy carries only in-frame clones and drops some. The repertoire consists of hundreds of thousands of clones, with nearly 90% occurring once and the leading ten covering about 2.5%. Trimming took 0 bases from V and 11 from J; bases not matched to a gene: 3. The CDR3 is made up of 12 amino acids. CDR1 is KGHSH, CDR2 LQKENI, per germline. The treatment is: 19 received Ad26.COV2.S at low or high dose, single or two shots; roughly five received placebo; per-sample allocation not given. Day 63 following the first vaccine or placebo injection was when the samples were taken.

This TCR derives from a person aged 18-65 years who received the Ad26.COV2.S COVID-19 vaccine or a placebo. The rearrangement joins TRBV18 to TRBJ2-7; 8 bases are a match to TRBD1. The starting material was peripheral blood, obtained in a trial of Ad26.COV2.S vaccine versus placebo. CDR3 loop: CASSPPDREKYF. The DNA of the CDR3 is TGTGCCAGCTCACCACCGGACAGGGAAAAGTACTTC.